This TCR beta chain was documented in a study of blood T cell repertoires in COVID-19. The V and J ends lost 5 bases and 4 bases respectively, with 23 bases between them. There are 17 residues in the CDR3. Per the germline V gene, CDR1 is MDHEN and CDR2 is SYDVKM. Measured with immunoSEQ multiplex PCR; TCRdb has only the in-frame clones, and not every one. Found here are under 95,000 clones, around 80% of them singletons; the top ten hold more than 20%. The chain uses TRBV28 and TRBJ1-2; D unresolved. The specimen sequenced was peripheral blood. The sequence was collected from a man in his sixties with active or convalescent COVID-19. The CDR3 DNA reads TGTGCCAGCAGTCCCGCATCCGGAGGCCGAACTTCCTATGGCTACACCTTC. Translating gives CASSPASGGRTSYGYTF.